The T cell receptor (beta chain) described here comes from a study of yellow fever vaccine responses in identical twins. Each CDR3 protein gets one entry after TCRdb re-called the RT-PCR reads with MiXCR. The sample lists about 950 distinct CDR3 sequences, around 80% occurring once. The germline V gene encodes CDR1 MDHEN and CDR2 SYDVKM. This CDR3 comprises 15 residues. V trimming: 5 bases; J trimming: 3 bases; junction bases outside the gene matches: 4. The chain recombines TRBV28 with TRBJ2-1; 10 bases are shared with TRBD1. The sequence derives from a female donor who received the yellow fever vaccine. The sample here was T cells from blood (PBMCs), unsorted or a sorted subset (not recorded which), taken before or after yellow fever vaccination (not recorded which). CDR3 amino acids: CASSPRTGGYNEQFF. CDR3 in DNA: TGTGCCAGCAGTCCGAGGACAGGGGGCTACAATGAGCAGTTCTTC. The full variable domain, in which reference TRBV28 and TRBJ2-1 provide the parts outside the CDR3, is DVKVTQSSRYLVKRTGEKVFLECVQDMDHENMFWYRQDPGLGLRLIYFSYDVKMKEKGDIPEGYSVSREKKERFSLILESASTNQTSMYLCASSPRTGGYNEQFFGPGTRLTVL.